This T cell receptor (beta chain) derives from a study of blood T cells in healthy people across ages. A second about 7 to 12 cycle PCR used barcoded and J-beta primers. Each CDR3 protein is one row after TCRdb ran MiXCR on the 5' RACE reads. The sample shows about 770,000 distinct CDR3 sequences, roughly 44% of them seen only once. This CDR3 has 13 residues. Deletions cut 4 bases from V and 5 bases from J, with 12 bases between. The chain joins TRBV12-3 or TRBV12-4 to TRBJ2-7, with D possibly TRBD1 on 6 matching bases. This sequence originates from a man aged 55 to 70 in good health. Input material: blood. In DNA, the CDR3 is TGTGCCAGCAGTTCCGGGACAACCGACGAGCAGTACTTC. This translates into CASSSGTTDEQYF.